Following are 7 T cell receptor beta chains from one sample sequenced in a study of blood T cell repertoires in COVID-19. Here immunoSEQ multiplex PCR was the method, and the copy in TCRdb shows in-frame clones only, minus some. The repertoire holds about 130,000 clones, with roughly 80% as singletons. The sequencing input was PBMCs or T cells enriched from blood (not recorded which). These receptors were collected from a man aged 45-65 years who had recovered from COVID-19.

There are a few counts of this clone. The V and J genes are TRBV4-3 and TRBJ1-4; TRBD1 matches 8 bases. The germline CDR1 and CDR2 sequences are LGHNA and YSLEER. The CDR3 length is 14 residues. J gave up 6 bases and V 6 bases, and 6 bases lay outside the gene matches. CDR3 nucleotides: TGCGCCAGCAGGCGACAGGGGCAGTATGAAAAACTGTTTTTT. It encodes CASRRQGQYEKLFF.

V and J are TRBV11-2 and TRBJ1-6, with 8 nucleotides matching TRBD1. Germline V gives CDR1 SGHAT, CDR2 FQNNGV. The CDR3 extends over 14 amino acids. V lost 4 bases and J lost 10; bases outside the gene matches: 6. The CDR3 sequence: CASSSGQVTSPLHF. The CDR3 nucleotides read TGTGCCAGCAGCTCGGGACAGGTAACATCACCCCTCCACTTT.

A single count supports this clone. The chain is built from TRBV7-3 and TRBJ2-5, with 10 bases lining up with TRBD1. Germline V gene sequence: CDR1 SGHTA, CDR2 FQGTGA. The CDR3 consists of 15 residues. V shed 5 bases, J shed 4 bases, and the junction held 7 bases outside the gene matches. In DNA, the CDR3 is TGTGCCAGCAGCCCTGAGACAGGGGGCATAGAGACCCAGTACTTC. Its protein product is CASSPETGGIETQYF.

The rearrangement links TRBV5-1 to TRBJ2-3, with 8 bases lining up with TRBD1. The V segment lost 2 bases and the J segment 4 bases; nucleotides outside the gene matches: 0. The length of the CDR3 is 13 residues. Germline-derived CDR1 and CDR2 are SGHRS and YFSETQ. DNA for the CDR3: TGCGCCAGCAGCTTACAGGGGGCAGATACGCAGTATTTT. This encodes CASSLQGADTQYF.

The V gene is TRBV6-1, the J gene TRBJ2-3; tentative D call: TRBD1 (6 bases). The CDR3 has 15 amino acids. The V gene lost 0 bases and the J gene lost 0 bases, with 7 bases spanning the gap. In germline, CDR1 is MNHNS, CDR2 SASEGT. The CDR3 region is CASSEAQGSTDTQYF. DNA for the CDR3: TGTGCCAGCAGTGAAGCGCAGGGGAGCACAGATACGCAGTATTTT.

This chain connects TRBV7-2 to TRBJ2-3; D might be TRBD2 (5 bases). Germline V lookup: CDR1 SGHTA, CDR2 FQGNSA. The CDR3 is 16 residues long. V was shortened by 0 bases and J by 1 base, with 11 bases between the two germline ends. DNA for the CDR3: TGTGCCAGCAGCTTAGCTCCCGGACTTGGCACAGATACGCAGTATTTT. This translates into CASSLAPGLGTDTQYF.

V gene TRBV7-2 combines with J gene TRBJ1-1; D unresolved. There are 15 residues in the CDR3. Trimming removed 2 bases from V and 0 bases from J, with 10 bases in between. Germline CDR1 reads SGHTA; CDR2 reads FQGNSA. The CDR3 DNA reads as TGTGCCAGCAGCTTATCTCCCAACATGAACACTGAAGCTTTCTTT. Its protein product is CASSLSPNMNTEAFF.